These T cell receptor beta chains were read from a single sample in a study of radiation and T cells in renal cell carcinoma. The data were produced by immunoSEQ multiplex PCR, yet TCRdb's version contains in-frame clones alone and is incomplete. The table lists approximately 120,000 clones, approximately 82% of them singletons, with about 3% in the top ten. Sample: blood, taken from a patient whose treatment included radiotherapy and nephrectomy. The receptors originated from a woman aged 60-75 years with renal cell carcinoma. The CDR3 runs from the conserved cysteine through the conserved F or W. D genes are given only for firm matches. Not all rows give a size; the values are once, few, many and, for expanded clones, a class.

cdr3_aa cdr3_nt j_call clone_size d_call v_call
CASTGTGGYEQYF TGTGCCAGCACCGGGACAGGCGGGTACGAGCAGTACTTC TRBJ2-7 - TRBD1 TRBV2
CASSKGQGDTEAFF TGTGCCAGCAGCAAGGGACAGGGGGACACTGAAGCTTTCTTT TRBJ1-1 - TRBD1 TRBV13
CASSYRGRITDTQYF TGTGCCAGCAGTTACAGGGGACGTATCACAGATACGCAGTATTTT TRBJ2-3 - - TRBV6-5
CASSIVENTEAFF TGTGCCAGTAGTATAGTGGAGAACACTGAAGCTTTCTTT TRBJ1-1 - - TRBV19
CASSTSREGPYNEQFF TGTGCCAGCAGCACCTCGCGGGAGGGACCCTACAATGAGCAGTTCTTC TRBJ2-1 once TRBD2 TRBV7-9
CASTKQGRNSPLHF TGTGCCAGTACAAAACAGGGTAGGAATTCACCCCTCCACTTT TRBJ1-6 - - TRBV19
CASTLRGGQGGNEQYF TGTGCCAGTACCCTTAGGGGGGGACAGGGAGGAAACGAGCAGTACTTC TRBJ2-7 - TRBD1 TRBV19
CASSAAGISNEKLFF TGTGCCAGTAGTGCCGCCGGGATCTCTAATGAAAAACTGTTTTTT TRBJ1-4 - - TRBV19
CATSRAIPPPLQFF TGTGCCACCAGCAGGGCGATACCACCACCCTTGCAGTTCTTC TRBJ2-1 - - TRBV15
CASSPAMVNTEAFF TGTGCCAGCTCACCTGCGATGGTAAACACTGAAGCTTTCTTT TRBJ1-1 - - TRBV18
CASSPAFSGFGTEAFF TGTGCCAGTAGTCCCGCGTTCTCGGGGTTTGGCACTGAAGCTTTCTTT TRBJ1-1 - - TRBV19
CASSFLTSGGELFF TGTGCCAGCAGTTTCCTAACCTCTGGCGGGGAGCTGTTTTTT TRBJ2-2 once - TRBV6-6
CASSVGDNGEQFF TGTGCCAGCAGCGTAGGTGACAACGGTGAGCAGTTCTTC TRBJ2-1 - - TRBV9
CASSPPDRVNSPLHF TGTGCCAGCAGCCCCCCTGACAGGGTCAATTCACCCCTCCACTTT TRBJ1-6 - TRBD1 TRBV4-2
CASSVSQGTPYEQYF TGTGCCAGCAGCGTTTCACAGGGGACCCCCTACGAGCAGTACTTC TRBJ2-7 few TRBD1 TRBV9
CASSLADSSSYNEQFF TGTGCCAGCAGCTTAGCAGACAGTAGCTCCTACAATGAGCAGTTCTTC TRBJ2-1 - - TRBV7-2
CASSDRDRGRFIDGELFF TGCGCCAGCAGTGACCGGGACAGGGGGCGGTTTATCGACGGGGAGCTGTTTTTT TRBJ2-2 - TRBD1 TRBV23-1
CASSKLVTLTDTQYF TGTGCCAGTAGTAAACTAGTTACTTTGACAGATACGCAGTATTTT TRBJ2-3 - - TRBV19
CASKEGGKNTGELFF TGTGCCAGCAAGGAGGGCGGGAAAAACACCGGGGAGCTGTTTTTT TRBJ2-2 - - TRBV5-4
CASSHRWDSTEAFF TGCGCCAGCAGCCACCGTTGGGACAGCACTGAAGCTTTCTTT TRBJ1-1 - TRBD1 TRBV4-1
CASSKGQEDEKLFF TGTGCCAGCAGTAAGGGACAGGAAGATGAAAAACTGTTTTTT TRBJ1-4 - TRBD1 TRBV6-6
CASSLAGPTGTGAYGYTF TGCGCCAGCAGCTTGGCTGGCCCCACTGGGACAGGGGCTTATGGCTACACCTTC TRBJ1-2 - TRBD1 TRBV5-1
CASSLRPNTEAFF TGTGCCAGTAGTCTCCGCCCGAACACTGAAGCTTTCTTT TRBJ1-1 - - TRBV19
CASSGRQGSYTEAFF TGTGCCAGCAGCGGGAGACAGGGTTCGTACACTGAAGCTTTCTTT TRBJ1-1 - TRBD1 TRBV9
CASNPGQGADTQYF TGTGCCAGCAACCCAGGACAGGGGGCAGATACGCAGTATTTT TRBJ2-3 - TRBD1 TRBV7-9
CASSFLLLTSGSADTQYF TGTGCCAGCAGCTTTCTCTTGCTGACTAGCGGGAGCGCAGATACGCAGTATTTT TRBJ2-3 - TRBD2 TRBV7-2
CASTEGDRVGNTIYF TGTGCCAGCACCGAAGGGGACAGGGTTGGAAACACCATATATTTT TRBJ1-3 few TRBD1 TRBV6-6
CASSPPTGDYGYTF TGTGCCAGCAGTCCGCCGACAGGGGACTATGGCTACACCTTC TRBJ1-2 - TRBD1 TRBV5-6
CASRDRGVKPQHF TGTGCCAGCCGGGACAGGGGGGTGAAGCCCCAGCATTTT TRBJ1-5 - TRBD1 TRBV2
CASTSGSSYEQYF TGTGCCAGCACCTCGGGTAGCTCCTACGAGCAGTACTTC TRBJ2-7 once - TRBV6-1
CASSSRRYNEQFF TGTGCCAGCAGTTCACGACGGTACAATGAGCAGTTCTTC TRBJ2-1 - - TRBV6-5
CASSFSSGGGGYTF TGTGCCAGCAGCTTCAGTAGCGGGGGCGGTGGCTACACCTTC TRBJ1-2 - - TRBV11-1
CASSHRLSIADTQYF TGTGCCAGCAGCCACCGACTATCAATCGCAGATACGCAGTATTTT TRBJ2-3 - - TRBV6-6
CAISGGASSYNEQFF TGTGCCATCAGTGGGGGGGCGTCCAGCTACAATGAGCAGTTCTTC TRBJ2-1 - - TRBV10-3
CASSPGTGGSSYNSPLHF TGCGCCAGCAGCCCCGGGACAGGGGGGAGCTCCTATAATTCACCCCTCCACTTT TRBJ1-6 - TRBD1 TRBV5-1
CASSREGNTIYF TGTGCCAGCTCTCGAGAGGGAAACACCATATATTTT TRBJ1-3 few - TRBV18